This is a list of T cell receptor beta chains from one sample in a study of cytomegalovirus exposure and HLA in healthy donors. Clones were sequenced by immunoSEQ multiplex PCR, and TCRdb holds only the in-frame ones, with some missing. This table holds some 180,000 clones, 65% to 80% found once. The sample taken for sequencing was PBMCs. All receptors come from a woman in her thirties in good health and CMV-seropositive. CDR3s include the opening cysteine and the closing phenylalanine or tryptophan. A D gene is named only where the DNA matches it firmly. Some rows have no size entry. The others give once, few or many, or a class for an expanded clone.

CAITRRGGKNEQFF	TGTGCCATTACTAGGCGGGGGGGGAAAAATGAGCAGTTCTTC	TRBD2	-	TRBV5-3	TRBJ2-1
CASSGHNYGYTF	TGCGCCAGCAGCGGACACAACTATGGCTACACCTTC	-	few	TRBV4-1	TRBJ1-2
CASGLVRQTDEKLFF	TGTGCTAGTGGTTTGGTCAGGCAGACCGATGAAAAACTGTTTTTT	-	once	TRBV12-5	TRBJ1-4
CASSLYGNTEAFF	TGTGCCAGCAGCTTATACGGGAACACTGAAGCTTTCTTT	-	-	TRBV7-2	TRBJ1-1
CASSQDGPGGNTEAFF	TGCGCCAGCAGCCAAGATGGTCCGGGAGGGAACACTGAAGCTTTCTTT	-	few	TRBV4-3	TRBJ1-1
CASSPDRSSYEQYF	TGTGCCAGCTCACCGGACAGGAGCTCCTACGAGCAGTACTTC	TRBD1	-	TRBV18	TRBJ2-7
CASSLVGAMNEQYF	TGTGCCAGCAGCTTGGTGGGGGCGATGAACGAGCAGTACTTC	-	-	TRBV7-9	TRBJ2-7
CAISGTSGRTDTQYF	TGTGCCATCAGCGGGACTAGCGGGCGCACAGATACGCAGTATTTT	TRBD2	-	TRBV10-3	TRBJ2-3
CASSLQENTEAFF	TGCGCCAGCAGCTTGCAGGAGAACACTGAAGCTTTCTTT	-	-	TRBV5-1	TRBJ1-1
CASSLVGTPNSYEQYF	TGTGCCAGCAGCTTAGTGGGGACACCCAACTCCTACGAGCAGTACTTC	-	-	TRBV7-2	TRBJ2-7
CASSLVFAGSYNEQFF	TGTGCCAGCAGCTTAGTGTTCGCGGGCTCCTACAATGAGCAGTTCTTC	-	-	TRBV11-3	TRBJ2-1
CASSQDPGVAYEQYF	TGTGCCAGCAGCCAAGATCCAGGGGTTGCCTACGAGCAGTACTTC	-	-	TRBV4-2	TRBJ2-7
CASSVGTSRIYEQYF	TGTGCCAGCAGTGTTGGGACTAGCCGAATCTACGAGCAGTACTTC	TRBD2	-	TRBV2	TRBJ2-7
CASSSTAGEYGYTF	TGCGCCAGCAGCTCAACGGCAGGGGAATATGGCTACACCTTC	-	few	TRBV5-1	TRBJ1-2
CASSHNRGGPQHF	TGTGCCAGCAGCCATAACCGGGGAGGACCCCAGCATTTT	-	-	TRBV7-6	TRBJ1-5
CASSQRGGSRTFF	TGTGCCAGCAGCCAACGGGGGGGTTCGAGGACTTTCTTT	-	-	TRBV4-2	TRBJ1-1
CSVLPGLRTEAFF	TGCAGCGTCCTCCCAGGACTTCGCACTGAAGCTTTCTTT	-	-	TRBV29-1	TRBJ1-1
CASSLTSGRVAGELFF	TGTGCCAGCAGCCTAACGTCGGGGAGGGTGGCCGGGGAGCTGTTTTTT	TRBD2	-	TRBV4-2	TRBJ2-2
CASSLAGIGPARAQYF	TGTGCCAGCAGCTTAGCGGGCATCGGCCCGGCGCGAGCCCAGTACTTC	-	-	TRBV7-9	TRBJ2-5
CASSPGVGTNEKLFF	TGCGCCAGCAGCCCAGGGGTCGGAACTAATGAAAAACTGTTTTTT	-	-	TRBV5-1	TRBJ1-4
CASSETSGKRNNEQFF	TGTGCCAGCAGTGAGACTAGCGGGAAACGTAACAATGAGCAGTTCTTC	TRBD2	few	TRBV25-1	TRBJ2-1
CAIYRAINQPQHF	TGTGCCATTTACAGGGCAATCAATCAGCCCCAGCATTTT	-	-	TRBV10-3	TRBJ1-5
CASSSRPGTDTQYF	TGTGCCAGCAGCTCCCGTCCGGGCACAGATACGCAGTATTTT	-	-	TRBV7-2	TRBJ2-3
CATSRRQGSNGYTF	TGTGCCACCAGCAGACGACAGGGCTCTAATGGCTACACCTTC	TRBD1	-	TRBV15	TRBJ1-2
CASSLRAGDTSRDTQYF	TGTGCCAGCAGCCTCAGAGCGGGAGACACATCTAGAGATACGCAGTATTTT	TRBD2	-	TRBV7-6	TRBJ2-3
CASSSPKRGGLDEQYF	TGTGCCAGCAGCTCCCCGAAGCGGGGGGGCCTAGACGAGCAGTACTTC	TRBD2	few	TRBV7-2	TRBJ2-7
CASSLDTSGANVLTF	TGTGCCAGCAGCCTCGACACCTCTGGGGCCAACGTCCTGACTTTC	-	few	TRBV6-4	TRBJ2-6
CASRPGGTSTDTQYF	TGTGCCAGCAGACCTGGCGGGACTAGCACAGATACGCAGTATTTT	-	-	TRBV7-8	TRBJ2-3
CASSVQGYNSPLHF	TGTGCCAGCAGCGTACAGGGTTATAATTCACCCCTCCACTTT	-	-	TRBV9	TRBJ1-6